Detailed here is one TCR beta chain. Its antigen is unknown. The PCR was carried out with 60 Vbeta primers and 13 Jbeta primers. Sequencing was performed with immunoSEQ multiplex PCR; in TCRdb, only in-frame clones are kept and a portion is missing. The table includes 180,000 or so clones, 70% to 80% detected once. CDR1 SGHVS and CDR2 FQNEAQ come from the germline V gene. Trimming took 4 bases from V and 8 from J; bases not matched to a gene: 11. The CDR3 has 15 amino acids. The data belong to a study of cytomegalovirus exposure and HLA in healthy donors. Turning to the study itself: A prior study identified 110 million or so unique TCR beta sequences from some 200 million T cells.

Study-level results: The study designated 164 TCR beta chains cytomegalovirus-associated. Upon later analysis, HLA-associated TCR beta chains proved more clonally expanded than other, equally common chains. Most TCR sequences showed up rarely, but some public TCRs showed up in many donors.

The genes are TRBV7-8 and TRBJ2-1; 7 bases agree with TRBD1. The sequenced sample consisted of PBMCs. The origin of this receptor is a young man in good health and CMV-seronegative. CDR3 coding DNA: TGTGCCAGCAGCTACCGGGACAGCGCGTACGATGAGCAGTTCTTC. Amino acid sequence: CASSYRDSAYDEQFF.